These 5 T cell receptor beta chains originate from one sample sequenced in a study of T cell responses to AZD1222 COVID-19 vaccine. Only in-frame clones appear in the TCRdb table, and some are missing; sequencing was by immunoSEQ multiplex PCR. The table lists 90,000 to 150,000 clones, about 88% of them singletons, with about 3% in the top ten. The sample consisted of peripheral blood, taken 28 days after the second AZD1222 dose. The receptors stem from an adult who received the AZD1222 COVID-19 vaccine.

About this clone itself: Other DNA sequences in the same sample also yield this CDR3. The CDR3 DNA reads as TGTGCCAGCAGCGTAGGACAGGGGGACTATGGCTACACCTTC. It translates to CASSVGQGDYGYTF. The gene calls are TRBV9 and TRBJ1-2; TRBD1 matches at 9 bases. With V trimmed by 0 bases and J by 3 bases, 0 bases remained unmatched. The CDR3 length is 14 residues. Germline values: CDR1 SGDLS, CDR2 YYNGEE.

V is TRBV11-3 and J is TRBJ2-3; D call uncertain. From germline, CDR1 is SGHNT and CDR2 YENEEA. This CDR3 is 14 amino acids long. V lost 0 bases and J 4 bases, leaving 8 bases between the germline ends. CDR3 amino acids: CASSLDQVADTQYF. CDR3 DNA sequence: TGTGCCAGCAGCTTAGATCAGGTAGCAGATACGCAGTATTTT.

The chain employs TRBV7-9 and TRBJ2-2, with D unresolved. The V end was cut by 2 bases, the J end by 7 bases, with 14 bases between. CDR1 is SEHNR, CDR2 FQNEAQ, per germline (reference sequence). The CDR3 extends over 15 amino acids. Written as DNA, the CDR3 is TGTGCCAGCAGCTTAAGGTTAAAACTGGGCGGGGAGCTGTTTTTT. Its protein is CASSLRLKLGGELFF. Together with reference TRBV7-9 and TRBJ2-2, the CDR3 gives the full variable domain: DTGVSQNPRHKITKRGQNVTFRCDPISEHNRLYWYRQTLGQGPEFLTYFQNEAQLEKSRLLSDRFSAERPKGSFSTLEIQRTEQGDSAMYLCASSLRLKLGGELFFGEGSRLTVL.

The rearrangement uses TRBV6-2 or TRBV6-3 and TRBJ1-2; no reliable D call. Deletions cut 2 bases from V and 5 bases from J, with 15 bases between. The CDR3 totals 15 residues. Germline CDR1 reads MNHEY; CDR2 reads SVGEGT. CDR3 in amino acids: CASSYADRTLYGYTF. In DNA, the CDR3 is TGTGCCAGCAGTTACGCGGATCGGACTTTGTATGGCTACACCTTC.

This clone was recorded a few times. DNA for the CDR3: TGTGCCAGCAGTAGGGGACAGGGACAGCCCCAGCATTTT. It is translated as CASSRGQGQPQHF. The J gene is TRBJ1-5, the V gene TRBV6-5; TRBD1 matches at 9 bases. The V gene's germline CDR1 is MNHEY and CDR2 SVGAGI. The CDR3 runs to 13 residues. After removal of 5 bases from V and 7 bases from J, the junction contained 3 bases not matched to a gene.